Listed here are 30 T cell receptor beta chains from one sample, sequenced in a study of technical replicates of blood from a handful of donors. Generated by immunoSEQ multiplex PCR, the TCRdb table keeps only in-frame clones and is missing some. The repertoire holds some 80,000 clones, with about 96% as singletons. The sample taken for sequencing was T cells isolated from PBMCs. These receptors came from a human donor in good health.

This clone was seen more than once but under ten times. This CDR3 reads CASSSRTSGRLDNEQFF. DNA of the CDR3: TGCGCCAGCAGCTCTAGGACTAGCGGGAGGCTCGACAATGAGCAGTTCTTC. The gene calls are TRBV5-1 and TRBJ2-1, with 14 nucleotides matching TRBD2. Germline V gene data show CDR1 as SGHRS and CDR2 as YFSETQ. The J segment lost 5 bases and the V segment lost 3 bases, leaving 7 bases of the junction unmatched. The CDR3 is 17 amino acids. Full variable domain (rest looked up from reference TRBV5-1 and TRBJ2-1): KAGVTQTPRYLIKTRGQQVTLSCSPISGHRSVSWYQQTPGQGLQFLFEYFSETQRNKGNFPGRFSGRQFSNSRSEMNVSTLELGDSALYLCASSSRTSGRLDNEQFFGPGTRLTVL.

The chain employs TRBV5-4 and TRBJ2-5; TRBD1 matches 8 bases. Germline CDR1 is SGHNT and CDR2 is YYREEE (reference sequence). There are 13 residues in the CDR3. With V trimmed by 4 bases and J by 4 bases, 3 bases remained unmatched. CDR3 amino acids: CASSLDRGETQYF. CDR3 DNA: TGTGCCAGCAGCCTCGACAGGGGAGAGACCCAGTACTTC.

This chain joins TRBV2 and TRBJ1-1, with TRBD1 matching 9 bases. The germline V gene has CDR1 SNHLY and CDR2 FYNNEI. J lost 3 bases, V lost 5 bases, and 4 bases had no gene match. This CDR3 contains 14 residues. This CDR3 is CASSLRQGDTEAFF. In nucleotides, the CDR3 is TGTGCCAGCAGTCTTAGACAGGGGGACACTGAAGCTTTCTTT.

This rearrangement joins TRBV9 to TRBJ1-5; D not certain. V lost 0 bases, J lost 0 bases, and 4 bases lay in between. CDR3 length equals 14 residues. The germline V gene encodes CDR1 SGDLS and CDR2 YYNGEE. CDR3 in amino acids: CASSVDSSNQPQHF. CDR3 nucleotide sequence: TGTGCCAGCAGCGTAGACAGTAGCAATCAGCCCCAGCATTTT.

The V and J genes are TRBV6-1 and TRBJ2-7; no reliable D call. This CDR3 has 12 residues. The germline V and J ends were trimmed by 7 bases and 3 bases, with 10 bases remaining between them. Per germline, CDR1 MNHNS and CDR2 SASEGT. The CDR3 sequence is CASIRGDYEQYF. CDR3 sequence (DNA): TGTGCCAGCATAAGAGGAGACTACGAGCAGTACTTC.

V usage is TRBV2 and J usage is TRBJ1-2; D might be TRBD1 (6 bases). V was cut by 6 bases and J by 2 bases, with 13 bases left in between. CDR3 length: 14 residues. Looked up from germline, CDR1 is SNHLY and CDR2 is FYNNEI. CDR3: CASSQSQGNYGYTF. CDR3 nucleotide sequence: TGTGCCAGCAGCCAAAGTCAGGGGAACTATGGCTACACCTTC.

The chain couples TRBV6-1 to TRBJ1-1, with D tentatively TRBD1 (6 bases). Per germline, CDR1 MNHNS and CDR2 SASEGT. Trimming removed 6 bases from V and 5 bases from J, with 13 bases in between. This CDR3 has 13 amino acids. The CDR3 DNA sequence: TGTGCCAGCAGCCTAGAGGGGGGGACTGAAGCTTTCTTT. This gives the protein CASSLEGGTEAFF.

This chain joins TRBV19 and TRBJ1-3, with unresolved D. This CDR3 has 13 residues. Germline CDR1 LNHDA, CDR2 SQIVND (reference sequence). The ends were cut back, 5 bases at V and 8 bases at J, with 13 bases in the middle. The CDR3 bases are TGTGCCAGTAGTCCCAGCGACGGCGACACCATATATTTT. As protein: CASSPSDGDTIYF.

This clone has only one observation. The rearrangement joins TRBV5-1 to TRBJ2-3; 8 nucleotides align to TRBD2. The CDR3 is made up of 16 amino acids. The V segment lost 4 bases and the J segment 0 bases; nucleotides outside the gene matches: 7. Germline V gene sequence: CDR1 SGHRS, CDR2 YFSETQ. As DNA, the CDR3 is TGCGCCAGCAGCGGGAAACTAGCGGAGAGCACAGATACGCAGTATTTT. Translation gives CASSGKLAESTDTQYF.

This chain connects TRBV5-1 to TRBJ1-1, with 7 positions matching TRBD1. Germline V CDR1 and CDR2: SGHRS, YFSETQ. The CDR3 runs 12 residues. Trimming at V came to 4 bases and at J to 5 bases, leaving 2 bases not matched to a gene. DNA of the CDR3: TGCGCCAGCAGCCTCAGGGGGACTGAAGCTTTCTTT. It translates to CASSLRGTEAFF.

The rearrangement uses TRBV12-5 and TRBJ1-5; 9 bases are shared with TRBD1. Looked up from germline, CDR1 is LGHNT and CDR2 is FRNRAP. The V segment lost 4 bases and the J segment 6 bases; nucleotides outside the gene matches: 4. The length of the CDR3 is 14 residues. The CDR3 DNA reads as TGTGCTAGTGGTTCCGGGACAGGGTTTCAGCCCCAGCATTTT. This gives the protein CASGSGTGFQPQHF.

The J gene is TRBJ1-4, the V gene TRBV6-6; 7 nucleotides match TRBD1. The CDR3 runs 14 residues. Trimming at V came to 5 bases and at J to 5 bases, leaving 5 bases not matched to a gene. CDR1 is MNHNY and CDR2 is SVGAGI in the germline V gene (reference sequence). CDR3 DNA: TGTGCCAGCAGTGACCGGGACAGAAATGAAAAACTGTTTTTT. Its protein product is CASSDRDRNEKLFF.

The genes are TRBV28 and TRBJ2-1; 10 bases are a match to TRBD2. Per germline, CDR1 MDHEN and CDR2 SYDVKM. This CDR3 spans 16 amino acids. Trimming at V came to 5 bases and at J to 8 bases, leaving 12 bases not matched to a gene. Written as DNA, the CDR3 is TGTGCCAGCAGTCCCTCACTAGCGGGGTTGGGGGATGAGCAGTTCTTC. Its translation is CASSPSLAGLGDEQFF.

This chain uses TRBV10-3 with TRBJ1-2, with D tentatively TRBD1 (5 bases). Germline assignment: CDR1 ENHRY and CDR2 SYGVKD. This CDR3 is built from 16 residues. The ends were cut back, 0 bases at V and 6 bases at J, with 17 bases in the middle. CDR3 sequence reads: CAISESWGEGLDGYTF. The CDR3 nucleotides are TGTGCCATCAGTGAGTCTTGGGGGGAAGGTCTTGATGGCTACACCTTC.

The chain is built from TRBV5-5 and TRBJ2-1; TRBD2 is a possible D gene (5 bases). Between the trimmed V and J ends, which lost 2 bases and 7 bases, there was a span of 10 bases. CDR3 length: 13 residues. Germline assignment: CDR1 SGHKS and CDR2 YYEKEE (reference sequence). The CDR3 DNA sequence: TGTGCCAGCAGCTTCCAAAGGGAGAATGAGCAGTTCTTC. Protein sequence: CASSFQRENEQFF. Based on the CDR3 plus reference TRBV5-5 and TRBJ2-1, the full variable domain is DAGVTQSPTHLIKTRGQQVTLRCSPISGHKSVSWYQQVLGQGPQFIFQYYEKEERGRGNFPDRFSARQFPNYSSELNVNALLLGDSALYLCASSFQRENEQFFGPGTRLTVL.

This chain joins TRBV29-1 and TRBJ2-1; 7 positions match TRBD1. Germline-derived CDR1 and CDR2 are SQVTM and ANQGSEA. J lost 2 bases, V lost 4 bases, and 5 bases had no gene match. CDR3 size: 14 residues. CDR3 region: CSVARGGPYNEQFF. CDR3 sequence (DNA): TGCAGCGTTGCAAGAGGGGGCCCCTACAATGAGCAGTTCTTC.

This chain connects TRBV25-1 to TRBJ2-7; 8 bases line up with TRBD1. CDR1 and CDR2 (germline): MGHDK, SYGVNS. V shed 3 bases and J 3 bases; nucleotides not matched to a gene: 7. This CDR3 has 15 amino acids. CDR3 DNA sequence: TGTGCCAGCAGTGACCATGGGACAGGTGACTACGAGCAGTACTTC. It is translated as CASSDHGTGDYEQYF.

V is TRBV27 and J is TRBJ2-2; 7 positions agree with TRBD1. Trimming cost V 3 bases and J 5 bases; bases outside gene matches: 6. Germline V gene sequence: CDR1 MNHEY, CDR2 SMNVEV (reference sequence). The CDR3 has 15 amino acids. As DNA, the CDR3 is TGTGCCAGCAGTTTCCGTTTCAGGGGGACCGGGGAGCTGTTTTTT. Its translation: CASSFRFRGTGELFF.

The V and J genes are TRBV10-1 and TRBJ1-1; D gene unclear. With 8 bases removed from V and 7 bases from J, the gap between germline ends came to 29 bases. The length of the CDR3 is 17 residues. The germline CDR1 and CDR2 sequences are WNHNN and SYGVQD (reference sequence). CDR3 DNA: TGCGCCAGCCCAGAAGTCGTTGGTTTGGAGAAAACATATGAAGCTTTCTTT. It is translated as CASPEVVGLEKTYEAFF.

This rearrangement joins TRBV9 to TRBJ2-2, with 7 bases matching TRBD2. Germline loops: CDR1 SGDLS, CDR2 YYNGEE. This CDR3 has 14 amino acids. J lost 5 bases, V lost 3 bases, and 4 bases had no gene match. The CDR3 loop reads CASSAREGTGELFF. The CDR3 DNA is TGTGCCAGCAGCGCCAGGGAGGGGACCGGGGAGCTGTTTTTT.

The chain employs TRBV2 and TRBJ1-2; D ambiguous. The CDR3 runs to 14 residues. The V and J ends lost 2 bases and 0 bases respectively, with 7 bases between them. The germline V gene has CDR1 SNHLY and CDR2 FYNNEI. This chain's CDR3 is CASSEMASNYGYTF. The CDR3 region has the DNA TGTGCCAGCAGTGAAATGGCCTCTAACTATGGCTACACCTTC.

The chain employs TRBV10-3 and TRBJ2-3, with D possibly being TRBD1 (5 bases). The germline CDR1 and CDR2 sequences are ENHRY and SYGVKD. The CDR3 length is 14 residues. Trimming took 2 bases from V and 3 from J, leaving 9 bases between them. CDR3 coding DNA: TGTGCCATCAGTGAGCAGGGATCAACAGATACGCAGTATTTT. Translation gives CAISEQGSTDTQYF.

This clone has only one observation. The chain links TRBV14 to TRBJ1-4; D may be TRBD1 (5 bases). Trimming cost V 2 bases and J 5 bases, with 12 bases left between them. CDR1 is SGHDN and CDR2 is FVKESK in the germline V gene. CDR3 length equals 15 residues. The CDR3 here is CASSQSPGPNEKLFF. The CDR3 DNA reads as TGTGCCAGCAGCCAAAGTCCAGGGCCCAATGAAAAACTGTTTTTT. Full variable domain (remainder filled in from reference TRBV14 and TRBJ1-4): EAGVTQFPSHSVIEKGQTVTLRCDPISGHDNLYWYRRVMGKEIKFLLHFVKESKQDESGMPNNRFLAERTGGTYSTLKVQPAELEDSGVYFCASSQSPGPNEKLFFGSGTQLSVL.

V gene TRBV15 combines with J gene TRBJ1-1; the D gene is possibly TRBD1 (6 bases). Germline CDR1 reads LNHNV; CDR2 reads YYDKDF (reference sequence). This CDR3 has 14 amino acids. The germline V and J ends were trimmed by 6 bases and 3 bases, with 14 bases remaining between them. The CDR3 reads CATRGSKGDTEAFF. CDR3 DNA: TGTGCCACCAGAGGATCGAAGGGGGACACTGAAGCTTTCTTT.

This clone occurred once. The rearrangement joins TRBV13 to TRBJ2-7, with a possible D match to TRBD1 (6 bases). The CDR3 contains 13 residues. Germline loops: CDR1 PRHDT, CDR2 FYEKMQ (reference sequence). V lost 5 bases to trimming and J lost 2 bases, with 10 bases between them. The CDR3 loop is CASSTRDTYEQYF. Here the CDR3 DNA reads TGTGCCAGCAGCACCAGGGACACCTACGAGCAGTACTTC.

This chain's CDR3 is CASSLELQGSYGYTF. The CDR3 DNA sequence: TGTGCCAGCAGCTTAGAGCTCCAGGGGTCCTATGGCTACACCTTC. V usage is TRBV11-2 and J usage is TRBJ1-2; D perhaps matches TRBD1 (6 bases). Germline values: CDR1 SGHAT, CDR2 FQNNGV. V was shortened by 0 bases and J by 4 bases, with 12 bases between the two germline ends. The CDR3 runs to 15 residues.

This clone has a single count. The chain links TRBV10-3 to TRBJ1-5; TRBD1 is a possible D gene (5 bases). The germline V gene has CDR1 ENHRY and CDR2 SYGVKD. V was pared by 0 bases and J by 7 bases, with 10 bases between. CDR3 length equals 14 residues. The CDR3: CAISESQGLQPQHF. As DNA, the CDR3 is TGTGCCATCAGTGAGTCCCAGGGCTTGCAGCCCCAGCATTTT.

The CDR3: CASSLTGATNYEQYF. DNA of the CDR3: TGCGCCAGCAGCTTGACTGGGGCTACCAACTACGAGCAGTACTTC. V gene TRBV5-1 combines with J gene TRBJ2-7; D might be TRBD1 (5 bases). The CDR3 sequence is 15 residues long. Germline V gene data show CDR1 as SGHRS and CDR2 as YFSETQ. V was pared by 1 base and J by 3 bases, with 14 bases between.

The CDR3: CASSPVAGSTDTQYF. The CDR3, as DNA: TGTGCCAGCAGCCCCGTTGCGGGAAGCACAGATACGCAGTATTTT. The chain recombines TRBV7-9 with TRBJ2-3; a possible D gene is TRBD2 (6 bases). Germline V lookup: CDR1 SEHNR, CDR2 FQNEAQ (reference sequence). This CDR3 is built from 15 residues. The V and J ends lost 5 bases and 0 bases respectively, with 12 bases between them.

This clone has just one count. This sequence joins TRBV4-3 and TRBJ2-6; D call uncertain. CDR3 length: 16 amino acids. Trimming removed 1 base at V and 2 bases at J, with 9 bases between. Per the germline V gene, CDR1 is LGHNA and CDR2 is YSLEER. The CDR3 DNA reads TGCGCCAGCAGCCAAGTCTTCCGGGCTGGGGCCAACGTCCTGACTTTC. Its translation: CASSQVFRAGANVLTF.